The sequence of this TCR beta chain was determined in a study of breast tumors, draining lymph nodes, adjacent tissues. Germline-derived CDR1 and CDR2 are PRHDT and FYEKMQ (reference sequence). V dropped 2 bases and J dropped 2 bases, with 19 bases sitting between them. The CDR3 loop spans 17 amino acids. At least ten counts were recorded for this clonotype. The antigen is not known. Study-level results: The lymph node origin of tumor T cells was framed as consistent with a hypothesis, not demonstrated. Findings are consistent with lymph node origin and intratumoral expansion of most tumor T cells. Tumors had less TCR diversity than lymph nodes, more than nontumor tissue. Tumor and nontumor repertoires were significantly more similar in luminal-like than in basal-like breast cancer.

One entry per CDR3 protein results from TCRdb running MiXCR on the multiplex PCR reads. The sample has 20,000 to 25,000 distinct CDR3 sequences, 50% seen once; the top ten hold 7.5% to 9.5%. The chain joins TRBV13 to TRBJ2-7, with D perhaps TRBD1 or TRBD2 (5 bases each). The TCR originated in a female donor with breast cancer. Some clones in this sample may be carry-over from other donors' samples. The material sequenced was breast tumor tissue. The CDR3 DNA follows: TGTGCCAGCAGCTTACGCCGGACCGGGACGAAAGCCTACGAGCAGTACTTC. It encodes CASSLRRTGTKAYEQYF.